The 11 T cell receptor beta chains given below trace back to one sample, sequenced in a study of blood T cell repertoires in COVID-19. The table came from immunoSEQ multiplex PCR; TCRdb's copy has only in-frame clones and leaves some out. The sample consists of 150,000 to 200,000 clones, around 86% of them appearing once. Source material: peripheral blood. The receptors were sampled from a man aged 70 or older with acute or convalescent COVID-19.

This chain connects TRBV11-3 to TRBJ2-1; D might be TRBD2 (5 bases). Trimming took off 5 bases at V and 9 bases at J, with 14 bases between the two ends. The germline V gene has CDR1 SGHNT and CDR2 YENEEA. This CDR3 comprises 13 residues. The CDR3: CASSTTGWTEQFF. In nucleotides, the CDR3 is TGTGCCAGCAGCACCACGGGGTGGACTGAGCAGTTCTTC.

The CDR3 protein is CASNLQGGDSPLHF. The CDR3 coding sequence is TGTGCCAGCAACCTACAGGGGGGAGATTCACCCCTCCACTTT. This chain joins TRBV7-9 and TRBJ1-6; TRBD1 matches 8 bases. Germline lookup yields CDR1 SEHNR and CDR2 FQNEAQ (reference sequence). J was trimmed by 8 bases and V by 7 bases; bases with no gene match: 7. The CDR3 spans 14 residues.

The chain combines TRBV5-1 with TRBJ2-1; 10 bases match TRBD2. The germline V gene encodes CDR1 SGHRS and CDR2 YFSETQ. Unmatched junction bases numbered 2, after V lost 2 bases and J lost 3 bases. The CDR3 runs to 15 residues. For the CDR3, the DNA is TGCGCCAGCAGCTTAGCTAGCGGGAGCTACAATGAGCAGTTCTTC. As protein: CASSLASGSYNEQFF.

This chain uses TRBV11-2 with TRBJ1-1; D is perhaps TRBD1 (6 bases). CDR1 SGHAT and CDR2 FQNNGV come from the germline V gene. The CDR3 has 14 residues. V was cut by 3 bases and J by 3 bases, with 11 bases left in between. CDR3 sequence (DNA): TGTGCCAGCAGCTTTAGTTCAGGGGACACTGAAGCTTTCTTT. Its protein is CASSFSSGDTEAFF.

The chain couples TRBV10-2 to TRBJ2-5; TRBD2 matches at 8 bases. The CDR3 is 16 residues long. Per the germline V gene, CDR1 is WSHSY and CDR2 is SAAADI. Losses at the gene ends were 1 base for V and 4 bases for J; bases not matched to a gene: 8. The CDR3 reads CASSELAGGGRETQYF. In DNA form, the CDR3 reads TGCGCCAGCAGTGAGTTGGCCGGGGGGGGTAGAGAGACCCAGTACTTC.

CDR3 nucleotide sequence: TGCGCCAGCTGGCAGGGGTGGGGGAATTCACCCCTCCACTTT. This sequence encodes CASWQGWGNSPLHF. V usage is TRBV5-1 and J usage is TRBJ1-6; tentative D call: TRBD1 (6 bases). Trimming removed 7 bases at V and 7 bases at J, with 15 bases between. Germline CDR1 and CDR2: SGHRS and YFSETQ. This CDR3 spans 14 amino acids. The variable domain in full, completed from reference TRBV5-1 and TRBJ1-6, reads KAGVTQTPRYLIKTRGQQVTLSCSPISGHRSVSWYQQTPGQGLQFLFEYFSETQRNKGNFPGRFSGRQFSNSRSEMNVSTLELGDSALYLCASWQGWGNSPLHFGNGTRLTVT.

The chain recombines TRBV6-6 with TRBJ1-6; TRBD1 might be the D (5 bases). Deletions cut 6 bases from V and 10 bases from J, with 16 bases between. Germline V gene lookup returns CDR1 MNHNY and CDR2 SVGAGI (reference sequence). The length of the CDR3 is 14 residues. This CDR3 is CASSSWGDHSPLHF. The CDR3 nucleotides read TGTGCCAGCAGCTCGTGGGGGGACCACTCACCCCTCCACTTT.

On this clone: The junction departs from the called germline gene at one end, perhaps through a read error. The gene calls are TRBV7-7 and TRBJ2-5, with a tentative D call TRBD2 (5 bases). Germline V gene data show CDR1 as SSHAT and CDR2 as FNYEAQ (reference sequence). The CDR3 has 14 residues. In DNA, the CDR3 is TGTGCTAGCAGCCTAACCGGGAACGCGGAGACCCAGTACTTC. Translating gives CASSLTGNAETQYF.

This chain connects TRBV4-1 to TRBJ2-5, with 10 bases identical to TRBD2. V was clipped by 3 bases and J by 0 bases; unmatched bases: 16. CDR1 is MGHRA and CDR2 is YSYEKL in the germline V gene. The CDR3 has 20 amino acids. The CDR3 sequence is CASSHPRATSGEKYQETQYF. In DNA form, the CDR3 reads TGCGCCAGCAGCCACCCGAGAGCAACTAGCGGGGAGAAGTACCAAGAGACCCAGTACTTC.

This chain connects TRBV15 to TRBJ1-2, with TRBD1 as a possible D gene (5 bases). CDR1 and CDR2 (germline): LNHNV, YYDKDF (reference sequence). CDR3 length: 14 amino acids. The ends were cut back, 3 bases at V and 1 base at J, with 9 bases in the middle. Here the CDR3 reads CATSSQTDNYGYTF. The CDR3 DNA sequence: TGTGCCACCAGCAGTCAGACAGATAACTATGGCTACACCTTC.

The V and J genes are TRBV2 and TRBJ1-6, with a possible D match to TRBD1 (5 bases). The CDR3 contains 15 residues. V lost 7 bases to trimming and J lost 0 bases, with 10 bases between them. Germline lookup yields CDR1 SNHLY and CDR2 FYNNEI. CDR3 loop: CASKQEPSYNSPLHF. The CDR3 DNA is TGTGCCAGCAAACAGGAACCCTCCTATAATTCACCCCTCCACTTT.